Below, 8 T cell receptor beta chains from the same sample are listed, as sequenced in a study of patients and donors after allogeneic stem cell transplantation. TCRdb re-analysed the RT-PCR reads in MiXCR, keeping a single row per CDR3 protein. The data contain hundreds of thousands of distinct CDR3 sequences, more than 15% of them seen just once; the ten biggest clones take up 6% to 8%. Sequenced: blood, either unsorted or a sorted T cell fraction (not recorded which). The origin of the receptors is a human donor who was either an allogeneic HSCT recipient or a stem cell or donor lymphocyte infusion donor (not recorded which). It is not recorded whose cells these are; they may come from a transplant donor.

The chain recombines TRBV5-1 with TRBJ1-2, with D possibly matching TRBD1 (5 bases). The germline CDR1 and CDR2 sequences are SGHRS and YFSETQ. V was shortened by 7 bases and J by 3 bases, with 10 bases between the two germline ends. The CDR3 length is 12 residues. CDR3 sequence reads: CASGGTDYGYTF. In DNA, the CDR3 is TGCGCCAGCGGTGGGACTGACTATGGCTACACCTTC.

The CDR3 loop reads CASSESGTSNEQFF. The CDR3 DNA reads as TGCGCCAGCAGCGAGAGCGGGACTTCAAATGAGCAGTTCTTC. The chain links TRBV5-1 to TRBJ2-1; 7 positions agree with TRBD2. CDR1 and CDR2 from the germline V gene are SGHRS and YFSETQ. V lost 4 bases to trimming and J lost 7 bases; unmatched junction nucleotides: 8. The CDR3 covers 14 residues.

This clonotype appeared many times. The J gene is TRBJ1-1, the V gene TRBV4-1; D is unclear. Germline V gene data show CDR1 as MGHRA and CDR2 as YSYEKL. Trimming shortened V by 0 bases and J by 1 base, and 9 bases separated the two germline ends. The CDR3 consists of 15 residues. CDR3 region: CASSQDRAPNTEAFF. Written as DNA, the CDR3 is TGCGCCAGCAGCCAAGATAGGGCCCCGAACACTGAAGCTTTCTTT.

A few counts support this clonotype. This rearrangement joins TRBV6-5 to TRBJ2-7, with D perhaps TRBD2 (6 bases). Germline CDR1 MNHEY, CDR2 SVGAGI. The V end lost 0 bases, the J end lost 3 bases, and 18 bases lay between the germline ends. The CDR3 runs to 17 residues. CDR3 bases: TGTGCCAGCAGTTACTCCCGTTCCGGGAGTAAGTTCTACGAGCAGTACTTC. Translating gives CASSYSRSGSKFYEQYF.

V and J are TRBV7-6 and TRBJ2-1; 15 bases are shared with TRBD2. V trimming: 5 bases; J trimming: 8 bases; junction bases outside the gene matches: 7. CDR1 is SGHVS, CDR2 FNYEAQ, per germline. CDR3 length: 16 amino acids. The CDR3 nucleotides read TGTGCCAGCAGCCCCGGACTAGCGGGAGGGCCCTATGAGCAGTTCTTC. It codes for CASSPGLAGGPYEQFF. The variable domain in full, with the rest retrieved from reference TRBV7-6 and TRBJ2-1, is GAGVSQSPRYKVTKRGQDVALRCDPISGHVSLYWYRQALGQGPEFLTYFNYEAQQDKSGLPNDRFSAERPEGSISTLTIQRTEQRDSAMYRCASSPGLAGGPYEQFFGPGTRLTVL.

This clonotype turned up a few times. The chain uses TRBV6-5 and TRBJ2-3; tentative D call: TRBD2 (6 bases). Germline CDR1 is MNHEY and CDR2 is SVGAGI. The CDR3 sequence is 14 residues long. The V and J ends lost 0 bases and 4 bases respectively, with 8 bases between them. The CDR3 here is CASSYSLASDTQYF. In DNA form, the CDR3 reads TGTGCCAGCAGTTACTCACTAGCCTCAGATACGCAGTATTTT.

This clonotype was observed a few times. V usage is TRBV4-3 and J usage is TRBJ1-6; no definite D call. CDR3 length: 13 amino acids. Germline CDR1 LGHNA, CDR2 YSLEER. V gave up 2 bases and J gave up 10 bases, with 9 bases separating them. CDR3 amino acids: CASSQQPGSPLHF. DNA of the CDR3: TGCGCCAGCAGCCAACAACCGGGGTCACCCCTCCACTTT.

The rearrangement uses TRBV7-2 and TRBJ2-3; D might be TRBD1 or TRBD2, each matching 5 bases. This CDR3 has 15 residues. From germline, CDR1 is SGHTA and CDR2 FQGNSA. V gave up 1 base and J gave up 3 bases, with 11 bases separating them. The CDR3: CASSLGGWGTDTQYF. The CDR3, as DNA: TGTGCCAGCAGCTTAGGAGGGTGGGGGACAGATACGCAGTATTTT. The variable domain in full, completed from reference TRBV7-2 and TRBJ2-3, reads GAGVSQSPSNKVTEKGKDVELRCDPISGHTALYWYRQSLGQGLEFLIYFQGNSAPDKSGLPSDRFSAERTGGSVSTLTIQRTQQEDSAVYLCASSLGGWGTDTQYFGPGTRLTVL.